This entry concerns a single T cell receptor (beta chain). A few counts support this clonotype. Its antigen has not been determined. Per-base quality was not reported, and no clone a single base away is much larger than it. This specimen comes from a study of CD8 T cells in ankylosing spondylitis (TCRdb year 2017). Regarding the research as a whole: To find TCR variants linked to disease, the study profiled T cell receptor beta repertoires in ankylosing spondylitis patients and healthy donors. In total, the full study cohort was made up of some 110 healthy donors and about two dozen ankylosing spondylitis patients. Peripheral blood was sampled, and synovial fluid was additionally collected from ankylosing spondylitis patients. Here is what the overall study found, with its caveats: According to the report, matched synovial fluid samples from ankylosing spondylitis patients were significantly enriched for the disease-linked clones. Some motif variants were previously reported in synovial fluid and blood of reactive arthritis patients, suggesting common disease-initiation mechanisms. In peripheral blood, the disease-linked clones were found at relatively low frequencies and had a CD8+ phenotype. Blood from ankylosing spondylitis patients appeared to be characterized by a TCR beta motif composed of eight highly homologous amino acid variants.

Taken from cysteine to phenylalanine, the CDR3 has 11 residues. Just CDR3 DNA is preserved here, 33 bases in frame from base 1. Instrument on record: Illumina HiSeq 2500. Quantitative 5'-RACE with molecular barcodes was used to prepare TCR beta libraries. On the authors' methods: A new computational method based on a probabilistic model of VDJ rearrangement was used to identify disease-linked TCR variants. In-frame beta chains were kept once TCRdb had trimmed the public reads at Q25 with fastp and called clones with MiXCR. When rows share a CDR3 protein, they turn into one entry using the most common DNA and genes. The V and J calls reflect TCRdb's pipeline rather than the authors' work. This sample is represented by about 220,000 distinct CDR3 sequences; about a quarter of them were singletons. The ten largest account for 5% to 7.5% of the sample.

The receptor chain draws on TRBV21-1 and TRBJ2-6; the table's D gene call, TRBD1, was not cross checked with the DNA. TRBV21-1 is an annotated pseudogene. The receptor was isolated from a male donor with ankylosing spondylitis or in good health (not recorded which). The source material was blood, either unsorted or a sorted T cell fraction (not recorded which). The DNA sequence is as follows: TGTGCCAGCAGCAGACCTGGGACACTGACTTTC. It translates as CASSRPGTLTF.